This T cell receptor beta chain emerged from a study of CD8 T cells in ankylosing spondylitis. This clonotype showed up many times. Its antigen remains unidentified. A single record per CDR3 protein comes from TCRdb applying MiXCR to the 5' RACE reads. This sample has about 800,000 distinct CDR3 sequences; about an eighth occur once, and the top ten carry around 0.51%. V was cut by 3 bases and J by 2 bases, with 7 bases left in between. Germline assignment: CDR1 DFQATT and CDR2 SNEGSKA (reference sequence). This CDR3 spans 12 amino acids. Study conclusions and caveats: The clones that were linked to disease were reported to be significantly enriched in matched synovial fluid samples from ankylosing spondylitis patients. Reports of some motif variants in reactive arthritis synovial fluid and blood predate this one. A TCR beta motif of several highly homologous variants seemed to mark ankylosing spondylitis blood.

This TCR came from a male donor with ankylosing spondylitis. The sequenced sample consisted of blood, either unsorted or a sorted T cell fraction (not recorded which). The chain uses TRBV20-1 and TRBJ1-2; D is undetermined. As DNA, the CDR3 is TGCAGTGCTAGTATCTCAAACTATGGCTACACCTTC. It yields the protein CSASISNYGYTF.